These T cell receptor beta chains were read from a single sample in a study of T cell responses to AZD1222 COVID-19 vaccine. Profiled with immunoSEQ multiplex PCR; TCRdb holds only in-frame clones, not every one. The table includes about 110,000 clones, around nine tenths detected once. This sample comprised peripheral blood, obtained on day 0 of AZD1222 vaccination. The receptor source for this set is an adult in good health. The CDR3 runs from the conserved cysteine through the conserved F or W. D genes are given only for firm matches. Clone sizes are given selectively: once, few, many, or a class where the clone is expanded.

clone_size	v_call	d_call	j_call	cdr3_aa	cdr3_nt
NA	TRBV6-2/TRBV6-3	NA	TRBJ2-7	CASSYSSQVSIRYERYF	TGTGCCAGCAGTTACTCGTCCCAGGTTTCTATCAGGTACGAGCGGTACTTC
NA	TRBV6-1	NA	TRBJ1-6	CASSELVMGYSPLHF	TGTGCCAGCAGTGAATTGGTGATGGGCTATTCACCCCTCCACTTT
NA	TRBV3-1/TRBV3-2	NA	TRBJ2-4	CASSREIDAKNIQYF	TGTGCCAGCAGCCGAGAGATAGATGCCAAAAACATTCAGTACTTC
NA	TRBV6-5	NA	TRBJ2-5	CASSAWGAAQETQYF	TGTGCCAGCAGCGCTTGGGGAGCCGCCCAAGAGACCCAGTACTTC
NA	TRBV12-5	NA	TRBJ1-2	CASARRVRQDNYGYTF	TGTGCTAGTGCCAGACGGGTGCGCCAGGATAACTATGGCTACACCTTC
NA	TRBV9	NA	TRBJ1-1	CASSKAMNTEAFF	TGTGCCAGCAGCAAAGCTATGAACACTGAAGCTTTCTTT
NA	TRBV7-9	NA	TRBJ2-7	CASSLGARADEQYF	TGTGCCAGCAGCTTGGGGGCCAGGGCGGACGAGCAGTACTTC
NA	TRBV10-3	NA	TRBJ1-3	CAISESSEGPISGNTIYF	TGTGCCATCAGTGAGTCCTCCGAGGGACCGATCTCTGGAAACACCATATATTTT
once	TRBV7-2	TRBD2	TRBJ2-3	CASSSRLAGGQDTQYF	TGTGCCAGCAGCTCCCGACTAGCGGGGGGGCAAGATACGCAGTATTTT
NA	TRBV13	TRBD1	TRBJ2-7	CASSTRTGAYEQYF	TGTGCCAGCAGCACCCGGACAGGGGCCTACGAGCAGTACTTC
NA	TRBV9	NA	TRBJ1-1	CASSLGTAGPTTEAFF	TGTGCCAGCAGCTTGGGGACCGCGGGCCCAACCACTGAAGCTTTCTTT
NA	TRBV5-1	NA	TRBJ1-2	CASRGRGYTF	TGCGCCAGCCGGGGACGGGGCTACACCTTC
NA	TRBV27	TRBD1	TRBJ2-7	CASSLYRDSKNEQYF	TGTGCCAGCAGCCTATATCGGGACAGCAAGAACGAGCAGTACTTC
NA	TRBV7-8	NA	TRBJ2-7	CASSLRLRGSAGHEQYF	TGTGCCAGCAGCTTGAGACTCCGAGGATCAGCGGGCCACGAGCAGTACTTC
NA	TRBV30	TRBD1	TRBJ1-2	CAWMRDRGVHGYTF	TGTGCCTGGATGAGGGACAGGGGAGTACATGGCTACACCTTC
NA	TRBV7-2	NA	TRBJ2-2	CASSLPRGAGGELFF	TGTGCCAGCAGCCTTCCCCGGGGCGCGGGCGGGGAGCTGTTTTTT
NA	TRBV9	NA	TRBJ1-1	CASSALYRVTEAFF	TGTGCCAGCAGCGCACTCTACAGGGTTACTGAAGCTTTCTTT
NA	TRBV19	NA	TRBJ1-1	CASSDGGGTEAFF	TGTGCCAGTAGTGACGGAGGGGGCACTGAAGCTTTCTTT
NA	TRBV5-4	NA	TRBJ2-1	CASSLSGPYNEQFF	TGTGCCAGCAGCTTAAGTGGGCCCTACAATGAGCAGTTCTTC
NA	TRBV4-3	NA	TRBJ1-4	CASSQVPGMATNEKLFF	TGCGCCAGCAGCCAAGTGCCAGGGATGGCAACTAATGAAAAACTGTTTTTT
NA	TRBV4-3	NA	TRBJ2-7	CASSQQLSYEQYF	TGCGCCAGCAGCCAACAGCTCTCCTACGAGCAGTACTTC
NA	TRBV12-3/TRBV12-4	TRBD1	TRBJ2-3	CASSLSGGTGRYF	TGTGCCAGCAGTTTAAGTGGGGGGACAGGGCGGTATTTT
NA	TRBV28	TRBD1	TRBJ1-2	CASTQGGKDGYTF	TGTGCCAGCACTCAAGGGGGCAAGGATGGCTACACCTTC
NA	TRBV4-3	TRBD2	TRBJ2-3	CASSQLAGGPGTQYF	TGCGCCAGCAGCCAACTAGCGGGGGGGCCGGGTACGCAGTATTTT
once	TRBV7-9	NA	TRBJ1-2	CASSLLGANYGYTF	TGTGCCAGCAGCCTGCTCGGGGCTAACTATGGCTACACCTTC
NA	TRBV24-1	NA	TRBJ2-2	CATRGELETGELFF	TGTGCCACCAGGGGGGAGCTGGAAACCGGGGAGCTGTTTTTT
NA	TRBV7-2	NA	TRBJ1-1	CATRPRGLNTEAFF	TGTGCCACAAGGCCGAGAGGATTGAACACTGAAGCTTTCTTT
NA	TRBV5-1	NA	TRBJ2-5	CASSRTLPAGSLQETQYF	TGCGCCAGCAGCCGTACCCTCCCCGCAGGCTCCTTACAAGAGACCCAGTACTTC
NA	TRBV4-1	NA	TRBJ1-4	CASSQDRGFATNEKLFF	TGCGCCAGCAGCCAAGATAGGGGATTTGCAACTAATGAAAAACTGTTTTTT
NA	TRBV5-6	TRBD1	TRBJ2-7	CASSGTAYEQYF	TGTGCCAGCAGCGGGACAGCCTACGAGCAGTACTTC
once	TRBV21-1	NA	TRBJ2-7	CASSVCGGGDLLEQYF	TGTGCCAGCAGCGTCTGCGGCGGGGGTGATCTACTCGAGCAGTACTTC
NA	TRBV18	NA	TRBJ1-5	CASSPPGDLGQPQHF	TGTGCCAGCTCACCACCGGGGGACCTGGGTCAGCCCCAGCATTTT
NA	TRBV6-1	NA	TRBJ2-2	CASSEWGTGELFF	TGTGCCAGCAGTGAATGGGGGACCGGGGAGCTGTTTTTT
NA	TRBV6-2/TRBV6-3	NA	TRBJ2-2	CASSRGTGELFF	TGTGCCAGCAGTCGAGGAACCGGGGAGCTGTTTTTT
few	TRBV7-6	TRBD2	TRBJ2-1	CASSLELADNNEQFF	TGTGCCAGCAGCTTAGAACTAGCGGACAACAATGAGCAGTTCTTC
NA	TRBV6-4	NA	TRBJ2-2	CASSGSGFTGELFF	TGTGCCAGCAGTGGAAGCGGGTTCACCGGGGAGCTGTTTTTT
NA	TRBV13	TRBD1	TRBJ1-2	CASSHGTGGSYGYTF	TGTGCCAGCAGCCACGGGACAGGGGGGTCTTATGGCTACACCTTC
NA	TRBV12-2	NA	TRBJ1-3	CASRSDRPRGKNTIYF	TGTGCAAGTCGCTCCGACAGGCCAAGGGGCAAAAACACCATATATTTT
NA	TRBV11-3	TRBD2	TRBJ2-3	CASSLGLAGSTDTQYF	TGTGCCAGCAGCTTAGGACTAGCGGGGAGCACAGATACGCAGTATTTT
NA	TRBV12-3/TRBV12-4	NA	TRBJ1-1	CASSPTGSRGAFF	TGTGCCAGCAGTCCCACAGGAAGCAGAGGAGCTTTCTTT
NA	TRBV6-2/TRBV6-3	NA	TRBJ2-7	CASSPTGDPTYEQYF	TGTGCCAGCAGCCCAACCGGGGACCCGACCTACGAGCAGTACTTC
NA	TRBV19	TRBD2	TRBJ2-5	CASSRTSGGSETQYF	TGTGCCAGTTCTCGGACTAGCGGGGGGAGTGAGACCCAGTACTTC
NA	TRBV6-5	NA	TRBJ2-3	CASSLSGADTQYF	TGTGCCAGCAGTCTATCAGGGGCAGATACGCAGTATTTT